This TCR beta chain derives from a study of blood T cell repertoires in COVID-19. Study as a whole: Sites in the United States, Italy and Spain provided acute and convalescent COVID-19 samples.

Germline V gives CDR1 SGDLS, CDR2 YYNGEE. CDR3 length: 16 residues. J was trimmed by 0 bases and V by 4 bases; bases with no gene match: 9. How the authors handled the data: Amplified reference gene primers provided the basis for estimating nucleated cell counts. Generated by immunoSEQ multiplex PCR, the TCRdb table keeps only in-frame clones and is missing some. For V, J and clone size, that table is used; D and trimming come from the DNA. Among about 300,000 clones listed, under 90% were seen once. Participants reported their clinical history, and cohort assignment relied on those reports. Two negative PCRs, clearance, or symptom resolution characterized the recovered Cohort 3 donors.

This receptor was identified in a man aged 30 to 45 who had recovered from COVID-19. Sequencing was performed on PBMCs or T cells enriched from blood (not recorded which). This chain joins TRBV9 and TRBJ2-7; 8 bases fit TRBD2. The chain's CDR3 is CASSPGPGGPSYEQYF. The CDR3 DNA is TGTGCCAGCAGCCCCGGCCCGGGAGGGCCCTCCTACGAGCAGTACTTC.